Below, one T cell receptor beta chain is given with its context. These data come from a study of blood T cell repertoires in COVID-19. Across the whole study: COVID-19 samples collected from the United States, Italy and Spain covered acute and convalescent phases. PBMCs, B-cell-depleted T cells, or T cells were the source of the cDNA or gDNA that made up the material.

V was cut by 1 base and J by 8 bases, with 11 bases left in between. Germline CDR1 LGHDT, CDR2 YNNKEL (reference sequence). This CDR3 is 13 amino acids long. Under the authors' procedure: The authors estimated nucleated cell counts from reference gene primer amplification. Profiling relied on immunoSEQ multiplex PCR, and the TCRdb table lists in-frame clones only, not all of them. V, J and clone size derive from that table, while D and trimming were established from the DNA sequence. The repertoire holds more than 50,000 clones, with roughly 89% as singletons. This clonotype was obtained from a man aged 60-69 years with active COVID-19. The rearrangement joins TRBV3-1 (or the pseudogene TRBV3-2) to TRBJ1-2; no clear D. The sequencing sample was made of peripheral blood. This chain's CDR3 is CASSQGRLQGYTF. The CDR3 DNA sequence: TGTGCCAGCAGCCAAGGGAGGCTGCAAGGCTACACCTTC.